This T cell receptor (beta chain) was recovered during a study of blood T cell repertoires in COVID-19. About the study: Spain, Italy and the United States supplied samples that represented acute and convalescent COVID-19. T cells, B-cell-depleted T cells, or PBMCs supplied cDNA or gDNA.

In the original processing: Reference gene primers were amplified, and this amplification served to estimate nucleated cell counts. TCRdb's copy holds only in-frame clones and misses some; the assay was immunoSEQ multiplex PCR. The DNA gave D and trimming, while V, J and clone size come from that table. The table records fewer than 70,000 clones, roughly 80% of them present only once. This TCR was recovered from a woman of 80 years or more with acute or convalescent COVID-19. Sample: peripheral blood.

The CDR3 spells CASSIYRTGTTEAFF. CDR3 coding DNA: TGTGCCAGTAGTATATACCGGACAGGGACCACCGAAGCTTTCTTT. The rearrangement uses TRBV19 and TRBJ1-1; 8 bases agree with TRBD1. Germline CDR1 is LNHDA and CDR2 is SQIVND (reference sequence). J gave up 8 bases and V 2 bases, and 10 bases lay outside the gene matches. The length of the CDR3 is 15 residues.